Below, one T cell receptor beta chain is given with its context. The data derive from a study of cytomegalovirus exposure and HLA in healthy donors. Germline V gene lookup returns CDR1 MDHEN and CDR2 SYDVKM. The CDR3 loop spans 15 amino acids. Trimming took 2 bases from V and 9 from J; bases not matched to a gene: 7. Using immunoSEQ multiplex PCR, the repertoire was profiled, and TCRdb retains in-frame clones only, with some absent. The table has 200,000 to 250,000 clones, more than 75% seen once. Sequencing was carried out using PBMCs. The clonotype comes from a man between 18 and 29 years old in good health and CMV-seropositive. J is TRBJ2-1 and V is TRBV28; 10 nucleotides align to TRBD2. CDR3 sequence reads: CASSLGASGRGEQFF. The CDR3 DNA follows: TGTGCCAGCAGTTTAGGGGCTAGCGGGAGAGGTGAGCAGTTCTTC.